One sample yielded the 10 T cell receptor beta chains listed below, sequenced in a study of blood T cell repertoires in COVID-19. The repertoire was sequenced with immunoSEQ multiplex PCR; TCRdb's copy has only in-frame clones and lacks some. The sample yields hundreds of thousands of clones, approximately 86% seen once. The sample consisted of PBMCs or T cells enriched from blood (not recorded which). Receptors originate from a woman younger than 30 who had recovered from COVID-19.

The sample holds a few counts of this clone. This chain uses TRBV14 with TRBJ2-1, with 10 bases that match TRBD2. The germline gives CDR1 SGHDN, CDR2 FVKESK. The trim removed 4 bases at V and 6 bases at J, leaving 3 bases unmatched. This CDR3 contains 14 residues. CDR3 bases: TGTGCCAGCAGCCTGGGACTAGCGTCCAATGAGCAGTTCTTC. As protein: CASSLGLASNEQFF.

The chain links TRBV3-1 (or the pseudogene TRBV3-2) to TRBJ1-3, with D perhaps TRBD1 (5 bases). The CDR3 has 15 residues. V lost 0 bases to trimming and J lost 3 bases, with 9 bases between them. CDR1 and CDR2 from the germline V gene are LGHDT and YNNKEL (reference sequence). The CDR3 DNA reads TGTGCCAGCAGCCAAGAAACAGGATTTGGAAACACCATATATTTT. It codes for CASSQETGFGNTIYF.

The genes are TRBV7-9 and TRBJ1-2, with 7 bases identical to TRBD1. This CDR3 spans 15 amino acids. The germline V gene has CDR1 SEHNR and CDR2 FQNEAQ (reference sequence). J was trimmed by 2 bases and V by 1 base; bases with no gene match: 4. The CDR3 is CASSLVTGRNYGYTF. The CDR3, as DNA: TGTGCCAGCAGCTTAGTGACAGGGCGAAACTATGGCTACACCTTC.

This chain uses TRBV19 with TRBJ2-1; 9 bases are a match to TRBD2. CDR1 LNHDA and CDR2 SQIVND come from the germline V gene (reference sequence). This CDR3 is 15 amino acids long. J lost 5 bases, V lost 1 base, and 3 bases had no gene match. The CDR3: CASSIGLAGNNEQFF. CDR3 DNA sequence: TGTGCCAGTAGTATAGGCCTAGCGGGGAACAATGAGCAGTTCTTC.

This clone appeared a single time. This chain links TRBV7-3 with TRBJ2-1; D is possibly TRBD1 (7 bases). The CDR3 contains 16 residues. V was cut by 2 bases and J by 3 bases, with 14 bases left in between. Germline V gene data show CDR1 as SGHTA and CDR2 as FQGTGA. The CDR3: CASSLFSGGGYNEQFF. The CDR3 bases are TGTGCCAGCAGCTTATTCTCAGGGGGAGGCTACAATGAGCAGTTCTTC.

The sample holds many counts of this clone. The chain links TRBV28 to TRBJ2-5; TRBD2 matches at 7 bases. With V trimmed by 3 bases and J by 2 bases, 3 bases remained unmatched. Germline assignment: CDR1 MDHEN and CDR2 SYDVKM. The CDR3 covers 14 residues. The chain's CDR3 is CASSFRTRQETQYF. In DNA form, the CDR3 reads TGTGCCAGCAGTTTCAGGACTAGACAAGAGACCCAGTACTTC.

The rearrangement links TRBV7-8 to TRBJ1-5; weak D call: TRBD1 (5 bases). CDR3 length equals 17 residues. Germline loops: CDR1 SGHVS, CDR2 FQNEAQ. Trimming removed 3 bases at V and 4 bases at J, with 19 bases between. CDR3 loop: CASSLDGAWGGNQPQHF. The CDR3 DNA reads TGTGCCAGCAGCTTGGATGGCGCCTGGGGGGGAAATCAGCCCCAGCATTTT.

J is TRBJ2-3 and V is TRBV15; tentatively, D is TRBD2 (6 bases). This CDR3 is built from 16 residues. Germline V gene lookup returns CDR1 LNHNV and CDR2 YYDKDF (reference sequence). Trimming took off 3 bases at V and 1 base at J, with 14 bases between the two ends. Here the CDR3 reads CATSRRAGFGTDTQYF. The DNA of the CDR3 is TGTGCCACCAGCAGGAGGGCGGGGTTCGGCACAGATACGCAGTATTTT.

In its sample, this clone was seen once. The chain is built from TRBV2 and TRBJ1-4; TRBD1 agrees at 11 bases. Germline V lookup: CDR1 SNHLY, CDR2 FYNNEI. This CDR3 contains 16 residues. With V trimmed by 6 bases and J by 11 bases, 14 bases remained unmatched. The CDR3 region has the DNA TGTGCCAGCAGACCCTCCAGGACAGGGGGCGCAGGGAAACTGTTTTTT. Protein: CASRPSRTGGAGKLFF.

The V call is TRBV19, the J call TRBJ1-4; D gene ambiguous. With 7 bases removed from V and 0 bases from J, the gap between germline ends came to 15 bases. The CDR3 is 16 amino acids. Germline V gene data show CDR1 as LNHDA and CDR2 as SQIVND (reference sequence). The CDR3: CASTRDRIATNEKLFF. CDR3 DNA: TGTGCCAGTACCCGGGATCGTATAGCAACTAATGAAAAACTGTTTTTT.